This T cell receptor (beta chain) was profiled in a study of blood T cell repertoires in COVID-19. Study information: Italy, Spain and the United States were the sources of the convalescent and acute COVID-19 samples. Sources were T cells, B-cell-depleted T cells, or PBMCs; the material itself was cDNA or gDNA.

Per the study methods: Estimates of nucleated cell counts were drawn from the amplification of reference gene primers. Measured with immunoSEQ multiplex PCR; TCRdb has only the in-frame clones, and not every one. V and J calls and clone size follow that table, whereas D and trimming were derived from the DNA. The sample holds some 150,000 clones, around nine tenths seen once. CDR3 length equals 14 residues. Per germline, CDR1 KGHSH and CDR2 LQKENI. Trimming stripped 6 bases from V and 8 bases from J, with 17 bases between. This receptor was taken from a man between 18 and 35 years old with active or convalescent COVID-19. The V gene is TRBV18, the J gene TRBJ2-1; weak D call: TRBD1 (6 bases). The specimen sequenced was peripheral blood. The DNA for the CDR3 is TGTGCCAGCTCCGCGGCAGGGGCCTGGGATGAGCAGTTCTTC. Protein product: CASSAAGAWDEQFF.